This T cell receptor (beta chain) was retrieved from a study of graft-versus-host responses after intestinal transplantation. Study-level information: Every transplant recipient was induced with anti-thymocyte globulin, then maintained on tacrolimus and steroids for about 3 years.

Measured with immunoSEQ multiplex PCR; TCRdb has only the in-frame clones, and not every one. The sample includes around 100,000 clones, more than 85% of them seen just once. This clone was recorded only once. The antigen is unknown. V gave up 2 bases and J gave up 8 bases, with 11 bases separating them. Germline CDR1 SGDLS, CDR2 YYNGEE. There are 13 residues in the CDR3. The TCR sequence derives from a human donor who was the organ donor for an intestinal transplant. The source material was unstimulated CD8+ T cells sorted from spleen or lymph node cells, sampled before transplant. The chain combines TRBV9 with TRBJ1-5; possible D gene TRBD1, 5 bases. CDR3 DNA: TGTGCCAGCAGCGTGGGGGTGAATAAGCCCCAGCATTTT. Amino acid sequence: CASSVGVNKPQHF. Supplemented by reference TRBV9 and TRBJ1-5, the full variable domain reads DSGVTQTPKHLITATGQRVTLRCSPRSGDLSVYWYQQSLDQGLQFLIQYYNGEERAKGNILERFSAQQFPDLHSELNLSSLELGDSALYFCASSVGVNKPQHFGDGTRLSIL.